The rows below give T cell receptor beta chains drawn from one sample of a study of T cells in Graves' hyperthyroidism and ophthalmopathy. TCRdb re-called the multiplex PCR reads with MiXCR, one entry per CDR3 protein. In the table there are about 360,000 distinct CDR3 sequences, approximately 13% of which are singletons. Sequenced sample: blood. The receptor set was obtained from a woman between 18 and 29 years old with Graves' hyperthyroidism. The CDR3 runs from the conserved cysteine through the conserved F or W. A D gene is named only where the DNA matches it firmly. Rows give clone size only sometimes, using once, few, many, or a class for an expanded clone.

V gene: TRBV6-1; D gene: TRBD1; clone size: few; CDR3 length: 15; J gene: TRBJ1-1; CDR3 protein: CASSRGTGAGTEAFF; CDR3 DNA: TGTGCCAGCAGCCGCGGGACAGGGGCGGGGACTGAAGCTTTCTTT
V gene: TRBV11-2; D gene: -; clone size: many; CDR3 length: 16; J gene: TRBJ2-7; CDR3 protein: CASSLVLGGFAGEQYF; CDR3 DNA: TGTGCCAGCAGCTTAGTACTCGGGGGATTCGCGGGGGAGCAGTACTTC
V gene: TRBV28; D gene: -; clone size: many; CDR3 length: 14; J gene: TRBJ2-7; CDR3 protein: CASSIPGGSYEQYF; CDR3 DNA: TGTGCCAGCAGTATCCCGGGTGGCTCCTACGAGCAGTACTTC
V gene: TRBV20-1; D gene: -; clone size: many; CDR3 length: 15; J gene: TRBJ1-5; CDR3 protein: CSATTGTRMLQPQHF; CDR3 DNA: TGCAGTGCTACGACCGGGACGAGGATGTTGCAGCCCCAGCATTTT
V gene: TRBV5-6; D gene: TRBD2; clone size: many; CDR3 length: 12; J gene: TRBJ2-1; CDR3 protein: CASSPGLAEQFF; CDR3 DNA: TGTGCCAGCAGCCCCGGACTAGCCGAGCAGTTCTTC
V gene: TRBV12-3/TRBV12-4; D gene: -; clone size: many; CDR3 length: 15; J gene: TRBJ2-3; CDR3 protein: CASTSEGSLTDTQYF; CDR3 DNA: TGTGCCAGCACCTCGGAGGGCTCCCTCACAGATACGCAGTATTTT
V gene: TRBV7-9; D gene: -; clone size: many; CDR3 length: 14; J gene: TRBJ2-7; CDR3 protein: CASSLGHLLTEQYF; CDR3 DNA: TGTGCCAGCAGCTTAGGACACCTACTGACGGAGCAGTACTTC
V gene: TRBV24-1; D gene: -; clone size: -; CDR3 length: 12; J gene: TRBJ2-1; CDR3 protein: CATRGAGNEQFF; CDR3 DNA: TGTGCCACCAGAGGGGCGGGGAATGAGCAGTTCTTC
V gene: TRBV19; D gene: TRBD1; clone size: many; CDR3 length: 15; J gene: TRBJ1-1; CDR3 protein: CASSRTGGTDTEAFF; CDR3 DNA: TGTGCCAGTAGCCGGACAGGAGGGACGGACACTGAAGCTTTCTTT
V gene: TRBV2; D gene: -; clone size: many; CDR3 length: 12; J gene: TRBJ1-2; CDR3 protein: CASSEGPYGCTF; CDR3 DNA: TGTGCCAGCAGTGAGGGCCCCTATGGCTGCACCTTC
V gene: TRBV11-2; D gene: TRBD1; clone size: -; CDR3 length: 21; J gene: TRBJ2-6; CDR3 protein: CASSKGPRDRGPYSGANVLTF; CDR3 DNA: TGTGCCAGCAGCAAGGGACCCCGGGACAGGGGGCCATATTCCGGGGCCAACGTCCTGACTTTC
V gene: TRBV5-1; D gene: -; clone size: few; CDR3 length: 14; J gene: TRBJ2-7; CDR3 protein: CASSLESDVYEQYF; CDR3 DNA: TGCGCCAGCAGCTTGGAATCTGACGTCTACGAGCAGTACTTC
V gene: TRBV5-4; D gene: TRBD1; clone size: many; CDR3 length: 14; J gene: TRBJ2-5; CDR3 protein: CASSSPDRMETQYF; CDR3 DNA: TGTGCCAGCAGCTCCCCGGACAGGATGGAGACCCAGTACTTC
V gene: TRBV6-1; D gene: -; clone size: many; CDR3 length: 14; J gene: TRBJ1-1; CDR3 protein: CASSEIPIGTEAFF; CDR3 DNA: TGTGCCAGCAGTGAAATTCCCATAGGCACTGAAGCTTTCTTT
V gene: TRBV10-3; D gene: -; clone size: -; CDR3 length: 19; J gene: TRBJ1-2; CDR3 protein: CAISESDFNRAQDFYGYTF; CDR3 DNA: TGTGCCATCAGTGAGTCGGACTTTAACCGGGCTCAGGACTTCTATGGCTACACCTTC
V gene: TRBV12-3/TRBV12-4; D gene: TRBD2; clone size: many; CDR3 length: 15; J gene: TRBJ2-1; CDR3 protein: CASSLWLAGGNEQFF; CDR3 DNA: TGTGCCAGCAGTTTATGGCTAGCGGGAGGCAATGAGCAGTTCTTC
V gene: TRBV27; D gene: TRBD2; clone size: -; CDR3 length: 16; J gene: TRBJ2-3; CDR3 protein: CASRLFSGGAIDTQYF; CDR3 DNA: TGTGCCAGCAGACTTTTTAGCGGGGGGGCCATAGATACGCAGTATTTT